Below are 2 T cell receptor beta chains sequenced from a single sample in a study of shared T cell receptors in the human thymus. Data came from immunoSEQ multiplex PCR; TCRdb stores just in-frame clones and leaves some out. The repertoire holds approximately 660,000 clones, roughly 90% seen once, with 0.01% in the top ten. These data were also reused for a study on human thymus T cells.

The sample consisted of thymocytes. Source of these receptors: a boy under two years old with a congenital heart defect.

Comment on this clone: Other DNA sequences in this specimen translate into the identical CDR3. The CDR3 DNA is TGTGCCAGCAGCCCACTAGCGGGAGGCTCCTACGAGCAGTACTTC. Translated: CASSPLAGGSYEQYF. This chain connects TRBV6-5 to TRBJ2-7, with 12 bases lining up with TRBD2. Losses at the gene ends were 6 bases for V and 0 bases for J; bases not matched to a gene: 3. From germline, CDR1 is MNHEY and CDR2 SVGAGI. The CDR3 has 15 residues.

The CDR3 reads CASRTVMALAGSDGPDEQYF. For the CDR3, the DNA is TGTGCCAGCAGGACTGTCATGGCGCTAGCGGGTTCCGACGGCCCCGACGAGCAGTACTTC. The rearrangement uses TRBV5-8 and TRBJ2-7; 8 bases are a match to TRBD2. Germline-derived CDR1 and CDR2 are SGHTS and YDEGEE. This CDR3 comprises 20 residues. With 5 bases clipped from V and 5 bases from J, the junction kept 27 bases outside the gene matches.